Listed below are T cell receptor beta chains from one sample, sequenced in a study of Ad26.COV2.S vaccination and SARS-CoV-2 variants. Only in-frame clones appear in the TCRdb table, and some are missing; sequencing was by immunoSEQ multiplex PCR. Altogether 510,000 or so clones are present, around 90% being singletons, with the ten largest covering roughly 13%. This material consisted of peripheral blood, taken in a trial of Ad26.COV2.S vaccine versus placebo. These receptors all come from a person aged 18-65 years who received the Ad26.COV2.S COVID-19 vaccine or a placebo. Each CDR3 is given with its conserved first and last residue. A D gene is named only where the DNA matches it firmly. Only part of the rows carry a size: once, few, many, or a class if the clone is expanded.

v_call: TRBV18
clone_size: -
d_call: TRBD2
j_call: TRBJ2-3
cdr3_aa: CASSPRASGATTDTQYF
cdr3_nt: TGTGCCAGCTCACCACGGGCTAGCGGGGCTACCACAGATACGCAGTATTTT

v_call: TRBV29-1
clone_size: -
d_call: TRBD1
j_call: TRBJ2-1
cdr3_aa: CSGGQGGNEQFF
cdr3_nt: TGCAGCGGGGGACAGGGCGGCAATGAGCAGTTCTTC

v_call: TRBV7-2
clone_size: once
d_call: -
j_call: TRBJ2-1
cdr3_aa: CASSLKGGPGEQFF
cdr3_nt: TGTGCCAGCAGTCTAAAGGGGGGGCCAGGAGAGCAGTTCTTC

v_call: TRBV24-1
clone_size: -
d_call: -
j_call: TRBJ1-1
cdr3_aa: CATKGEGNTEAFF
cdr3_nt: TGTGCCACCAAGGGTGAGGGGAACACTGAAGCTTTCTTT

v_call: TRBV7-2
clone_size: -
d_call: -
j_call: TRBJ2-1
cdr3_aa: CASSLGQDYYNEQFF
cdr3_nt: TGTGCCAGCAGCTTAGGACAGGATTACTACAATGAGCAGTTCTTC

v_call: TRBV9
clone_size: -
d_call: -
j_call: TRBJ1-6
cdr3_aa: CASSRMGGDYSPLHF
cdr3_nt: TGTGCCAGCAGCCGCATGGGAGGGGACTATTCACCCCTCCACTTT

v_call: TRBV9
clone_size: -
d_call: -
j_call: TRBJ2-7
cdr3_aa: CASSPQTWNYEQYF
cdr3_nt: TGTGCCAGCAGCCCCCAGACATGGAACTACGAGCAGTACTTC

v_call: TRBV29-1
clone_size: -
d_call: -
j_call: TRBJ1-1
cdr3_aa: CSGTTGRTEAFF
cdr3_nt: TGCAGCGGTACCACCGGGAGGACTGAAGCTTTCTTT

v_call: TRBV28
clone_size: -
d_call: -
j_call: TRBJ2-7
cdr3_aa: CAIGRRTSYEQYF
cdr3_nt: TGTGCCATCGGACGGAGAACCTCCTACGAGCAGTACTTC

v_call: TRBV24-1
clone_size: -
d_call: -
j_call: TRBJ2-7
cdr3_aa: CATSDSYYEQYF
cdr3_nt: TGTGCCACCAGTGACTCGTATTACGAGCAGTACTTC

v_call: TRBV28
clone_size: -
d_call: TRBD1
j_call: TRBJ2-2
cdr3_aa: CASRTGTGELFF
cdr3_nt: TGTGCCAGCAGGACAGGGACCGGGGAGCTGTTTTTT

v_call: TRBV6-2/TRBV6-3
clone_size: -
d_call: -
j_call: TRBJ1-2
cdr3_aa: CASSGRLTNYGYTF
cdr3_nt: TGTGCCAGCAGCGGACGGCTTACTAACTATGGCTACACCTTC

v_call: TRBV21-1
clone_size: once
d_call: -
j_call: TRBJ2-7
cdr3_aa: CASSKEGRLRVLRVYEQYF
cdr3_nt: TGTGCCAGCAGCAAAGAGGGCCGGCTCCGGGTCCTAAGAGTTTACGAGCAGTACTTC

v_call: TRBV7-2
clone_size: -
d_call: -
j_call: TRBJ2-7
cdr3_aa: CANPVGHEQYF
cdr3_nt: TGTGCCAACCCCGTTGGCCACGAGCAGTACTTC

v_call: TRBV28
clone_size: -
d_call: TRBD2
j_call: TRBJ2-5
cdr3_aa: CASSTVGGFQETQYF
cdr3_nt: TGTGCCAGCAGCACTGTGGGAGGGTTCCAAGAGACCCAGTACTTC

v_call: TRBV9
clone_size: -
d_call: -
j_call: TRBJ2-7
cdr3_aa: CASSVVGGSGEQYF
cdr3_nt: TGTGCCAGCAGCGTAGTGGGCGGTTCAGGCGAGCAGTACTTC

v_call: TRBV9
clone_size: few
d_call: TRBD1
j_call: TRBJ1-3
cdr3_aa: CASSPGQVYGNTIYF
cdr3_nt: TGTGCCAGCAGCCCCGGACAGGTTTATGGAAACACCATATATTTT

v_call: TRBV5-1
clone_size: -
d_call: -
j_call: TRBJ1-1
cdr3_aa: CASSLPSRDGYEAFF
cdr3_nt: TGCGCCAGCAGCTTGCCCTCCCGGGACGGATATGAAGCTTTCTTT